This entry lists 20 T cell receptor beta chains sequenced from one sample in a study of control samples from healthy donors and cancer patients. Method: immunoSEQ multiplex PCR; TCRdb's copy keeps in-frame clones and lacks some. The repertoire holds approximately 150,000 clones, 75% to 95% seen once, with 3% to 3.5% in the top ten. The sequenced sample was blood. Receptors originate from a man under 40 in good health.

The chain has TRBV27 and TRBJ1-4, with D possibly matching TRBD1 (6 bases). Germline V CDR1 and CDR2: MNHEY, SMNVEV (reference sequence). The CDR3 runs 15 residues. Trimming shortened V by 6 bases and J by 7 bases, and 18 bases separated the two germline ends. CDR3 coding DNA: TGTGCCAGCAGACCGCTGTTCCGAGGGGGTGAAAAACTGTTTTTT. Protein: CASRPLFRGGEKLFF.

V is TRBV27 and J is TRBJ1-2; TRBD1 is a possible D gene (6 bases). The V and J ends lost 5 bases and 4 bases respectively, with 17 bases between them. The CDR3 is 15 amino acids. The germline gives CDR1 MNHEY, CDR2 SMNVEV (reference sequence). The CDR3 region has the DNA TGTGCCAGCAGTCCGAGTCAGGGGTGGAGCTATGGCTACACCTTC. Protein product: CASSPSQGWSYGYTF.

The chain combines TRBV28 with TRBJ1-2; 8 nucleotides align to TRBD1. V was pared by 10 bases and J by 6 bases, with 13 bases of the junction left unmatched. The CDR3 contains 14 residues. CDR1 is MDHEN, CDR2 SYDVKM, per germline. CDR3 in amino acids: CATEGQGLWDGYTF. In DNA form, the CDR3 reads TGTGCCACCGAAGGACAGGGACTTTGGGATGGCTACACCTTC.

The rearrangement joins TRBV18 to TRBJ1-5, with D possibly being TRBD1 (6 bases). This CDR3 has 13 amino acids. V lost 2 bases and J lost 5, with 7 bases in between. Germline-derived CDR1 and CDR2 are KGHSH and LQKENI. Here the CDR3 DNA reads TGTGCCAGCTCACCAAACAGGGATCAGCCCCAGCATTTT. This translates into CASSPNRDQPQHF.

This clone was counted a single time. The J gene is TRBJ2-4, the V gene TRBV30, with 11 bases identical to TRBD1. V lost 2 bases and J lost 6; bases outside the gene matches: 9. The CDR3 covers 16 residues. Germline CDR1 is GTSNPN and CDR2 is SVGIG (reference sequence). The CDR3 reads CAWSPGQGALGNIQYF. Written as DNA, the CDR3 is TGTGCCTGGAGTCCAGGACAGGGGGCCCTGGGAAACATTCAGTACTTC.

The rearrangement uses TRBV29-1 and TRBJ1-5; D may be TRBD1 (6 bases). Germline V gives CDR1 SQVTM, CDR2 ANQGSEA. V was cut by 6 bases and J by 2 bases, with 14 bases left in between. The CDR3 extends over 14 amino acids. The DNA for the CDR3 is TGCAGCGTAGCACAGGGCGATGGCAATCAGCCCCAGCATTTT. It codes for CSVAQGDGNQPQHF.

This chain links TRBV28 with TRBJ1-3; D possibly corresponds to TRBD1 (5 bases). Trimming shortened V by 11 bases and J by 4 bases, and 18 bases separated the two germline ends. The CDR3 has 14 amino acids. Germline CDR1 is MDHEN and CDR2 is SYDVKM. This chain's CDR3 is CASYGGGLGNTIYF. Here the CDR3 DNA reads TGTGCCTCCTATGGGGGGGGTCTCGGAAACACCATATATTTT.

The V call is TRBV13, the J call TRBJ2-7, with TRBD2 matching over 9 bases. The germline V gene has CDR1 PRHDT and CDR2 FYEKMQ (reference sequence). The CDR3 contains 15 residues. The V gene end was trimmed by 3 bases and the J gene end by 6 bases; junction bases not matched to a gene: 9. The CDR3, as DNA: TGTGCCAGCAGCTTCGGATTTAGCGGGGGCGGCGAGCAGTACTTC. Encoded protein: CASSFGFSGGGEQYF.

This clone was counted only a few times. The rearrangement links TRBV29-1 to TRBJ1-2; 10 nucleotides line up with TRBD1. Per germline, CDR1 SQVTM and CDR2 ANQGSEA. V shed 5 bases and J 8 bases; nucleotides not matched to a gene: 5. This CDR3 is built from 12 residues. CDR3 coding DNA: TGCAGCGTTCGACAGGGGGCAGGGGGCTACACCTTC. Translating gives CSVRQGAGGYTF.

A few counts support this clone. The CDR3 sequence: CASSEGGQTYEQYF. CDR3 in DNA: TGTGCCAGCAGCGAAGGGGGGCAGACCTACGAGCAGTACTTC. This sequence joins TRBV9 and TRBJ2-7, with D perhaps being TRBD1 or TRBD2 (6 bases each). Germline values: CDR1 SGDLS, CDR2 YYNGEE. Trimming left V 3 bases short and J 2 bases short, with 12 bases between. This CDR3 spans 14 amino acids.

The chain recombines TRBV10-2 with TRBJ2-1; D remains ambiguous. V was pared by 2 bases and J by 2 bases, with 10 bases between. The germline CDR1 and CDR2 sequences are WSHSY and SAAADI. CDR3 length: 15 amino acids. The CDR3 spells CASSESSGTYNEQFF. The CDR3 DNA reads TGCGCCAGCAGTGAGAGTAGTGGGACCTACAATGAGCAGTTCTTC.

The chain joins TRBV4-2 to TRBJ1-4; D is unclear. Germline V gene sequence: CDR1 LGHNA, CDR2 YNFKEQ. V dropped 1 base and J dropped 8 bases, with 11 bases sitting between them. This CDR3 comprises 14 residues. The CDR3 DNA sequence: TGTGCCAGCAGCCAAGCAGGAGGTAACGAAAAACTGTTTTTT. Its translation is CASSQAGGNEKLFF.

To note about this clone: One end of the junction fails to match germline, which may point to a read error. The V and J genes are TRBV9 and TRBJ1-2, with unresolved D. This CDR3 contains 14 residues. Germline V gene lookup returns CDR1 SGDLS and CDR2 YYNGEE. This chain's CDR3 is CAGSVAKGNYGYTF. DNA for the CDR3: TGTGCCGGCAGCGTAGCGAAGGGTAACTATGGCTACACCTTC.

This chain uses TRBV5-1 with TRBJ2-3; 9 bases fit TRBD2. With 4 bases clipped from V and 5 bases from J, the junction kept 11 bases outside the gene matches. This CDR3 region has 16 residues. Germline lookup yields CDR1 SGHRS and CDR2 YFSETQ. This CDR3 is CASSHGVAGAGDTQYF. The CDR3 DNA is TGCGCCAGCAGCCACGGGGTAGCGGGGGCAGGAGATACGCAGTATTTT.

The chain uses TRBV27 and TRBJ1-2; 7 bases line up with TRBD1. The length of the CDR3 is 15 residues. The J segment lost 3 bases and the V segment lost 6 bases, leaving 10 bases of the junction unmatched. Germline CDR1 and CDR2: MNHEY and SMNVEV (reference sequence). CDR3 loop: CASSYDRAGDYGYTF. DNA for the CDR3: TGTGCCAGCAGCTACGACAGGGCCGGGGACTATGGCTACACCTTC.

The CDR3 spells CASSLGSGSGNTIYF. The CDR3 DNA sequence: TGTGCCAGCAGCTTAGGTTCGGGCTCTGGAAACACCATATATTTT. The chain joins TRBV7-3 to TRBJ1-3; D remains ambiguous. V gave up 2 bases and J gave up 0 bases, with 8 bases separating them. Germline V gene lookup returns CDR1 SGHTA and CDR2 FQGTGA. The CDR3 is 15 residues long. Drawing the rest from reference TRBV7-3 and TRBJ1-3, the complete variable domain is GAGVSQTPSNKVTEKGKYVELRCDPISGHTALYWYRQSLGQGPEFLIYFQGTGAADDSGLPNDRFFAVRPEGSVSTLKIQRTERGDSAVYLCASSLGSGSGNTIYFGEGSWLTVV.

This sequence joins TRBV9 and TRBJ1-3; 8 nucleotides agree with TRBD1. CDR3 length equals 14 residues. After removal of 2 bases from V and 8 bases from J, the junction contained 6 bases not matched to a gene. In germline, CDR1 is SGDLS, CDR2 YYNGEE. CDR3 amino acids: CASSVRTGIDTIYF. CDR3 DNA: TGTGCCAGCAGCGTTAGGACAGGGATTGACACCATATATTTT.

Written as DNA, the CDR3 is TGCGCCAGCAGCCAGTGGGGGGGCACCCTCCAAGAGACCCAGTACTTC. It encodes CASSQWGGTLQETQYF. V gene TRBV4-1 combines with J gene TRBJ2-5, with D possibly being TRBD2 (7 bases). V shed 3 bases and J shed 1 base, with 15 bases lying between them. This CDR3 spans 16 amino acids. In germline, CDR1 is MGHRA, CDR2 YSYEKL.

In this sample, this clone turned up a few times. This chain uses TRBV6-5 with TRBJ1-6; D ambiguous. The germline V and J ends were trimmed by 4 bases and 0 bases, with 10 bases remaining between them. Germline assignment: CDR1 MNHEY and CDR2 SVGAGI. There are 16 residues in the CDR3. The CDR3 here is CASSSTRGSYNSPLHF. For the CDR3, the DNA is TGTGCCAGCAGTTCCACACGGGGCTCCTATAATTCACCCCTCCACTTT.

The CDR3 region is CASSRGQEKLFF. The CDR3 DNA is TGTGCCAGTAGTAGAGGGCAGGAAAAACTGTTTTTT. The V gene is TRBV19, the J gene TRBJ1-4; D is unclear. The V end lost 4 bases, the J end lost 8 bases, and 8 bases lay between the germline ends. The germline V gene encodes CDR1 LNHDA and CDR2 SQIVND (reference sequence). The CDR3 totals 12 residues.